A selection of T cell receptor beta chains follows, all from one sample in a study of cytomegalovirus exposure and HLA in healthy donors. Using immunoSEQ multiplex PCR, the repertoire was profiled, and TCRdb retains in-frame clones only, with some absent. The sample includes about 120,000 clones, roughly 80% of them seen just once. The material sequenced was PBMCs. The receptors shown here come from a man between 18 and 29 years old in good health and CMV-seropositive. Each CDR3 is given without its conserved first and last residue. Size is stated for part of the rows, as once, few or many counts, or as a class when the clone is expanded.

j_call,v_call,clone_size,cdr3_aa
TRBJ1-2,TRBV5-1,NA,ASSLTGHGYT
TRBJ1-5,TRBV5-1,NA,ASSLGQAQNQPQH
TRBJ1-6,TRBV30,NA,AWRRTVLSSYNSPLH
TRBJ2-2,TRBV19,NA,ASSISGSRTGELF
TRBJ2-2,TRBV9,once,ASSPGLVPGELF
TRBJ2-1,TRBV4-3,few,ASSQGISVQIYNEQF
TRBJ2-2,TRBV19,NA,ASSTLAGTNTGELF
TRBJ2-7,TRBV27,NA,ASSPRTGRGYEQY
TRBJ1-1,TRBV9,NA,ASSAMFTTGNTEAF
TRBJ2-1,TRBV6-6,NA,ASRILAESYNEQF
TRBJ2-3,TRBV5-6,NA,ASSFGTGQTDTQY
TRBJ1-1,TRBV11-2,NA,ASSLDRGGQSEAF
TRBJ1-5,TRBV5-5,few,ASSLRTGGNQPQH
TRBJ2-3,TRBV4-1,NA,ASSQVVTGSSTDTQY
TRBJ1-6,TRBV9,NA,ASSAGTGGWNSPLH
TRBJ1-1,TRBV21-1,NA,ASSKLGSVRNTEAF
TRBJ2-7,TRBV7-9,once,ASSYGTSYEQY
TRBJ1-1,TRBV4-1,NA,ASSQSQGSNTEAF
TRBJ2-3,TRBV2,few,ASSSLQGDTQY
TRBJ2-7,TRBV25-1,once,ASSDSPLLGGQDRQY
TRBJ1-1,TRBV19,few,ASNTGGRFTEAF
TRBJ1-4,TRBV5-1,NA,ASSLQGRNEKLF
TRBJ2-2,TRBV11-2,NA,ASSPGTQNTGELF
TRBJ1-5,TRBV4-3,NA,ASSQVWGVSNQPQH
TRBJ2-3,TRBV27,NA,ASRSGTGPDTQY
TRBJ2-3,TRBV27,NA,ASKRGLNTDTQY
TRBJ2-5,TRBV18,NA,ASSPNYKETQY